The 22 T cell receptor beta chains below come from one sample, sequenced in a study of blood T cell repertoires in COVID-19. Sequencing used immunoSEQ multiplex PCR; TCRdb keeps in-frame clones, though not all of them. The data hold roughly 70,000 clones, with roughly 80% observed a single time. The specimen sequenced was peripheral blood. These receptors were obtained from a man between 60 and 75 years old with acute or convalescent COVID-19.

The rearrangement links TRBV28 to TRBJ1-2; D call uncertain. This CDR3 is 12 amino acids long. V shed 7 bases and J shed 8 bases, with 14 bases lying between them. Germline lookup yields CDR1 MDHEN and CDR2 SYDVKM. CDR3 in amino acids: CASNPVAGGYTF. The DNA of the CDR3 is TGTGCCAGCAACCCGGTAGCGGGGGGCTACACCTTC.

The chain employs TRBV11-2 and TRBJ2-2, with 11 bases aligning to TRBD1. The CDR3 is made up of 18 amino acids. Unmatched junction bases numbered 12, after V lost 5 bases and J lost 4 bases. The germline CDR1 and CDR2 sequences are SGHAT and FQNNGV. The CDR3: CASSKLMPGQGGTGELFF. CDR3 nucleotides: TGTGCCAGCAGCAAACTAATGCCGGGACAGGGGGGCACCGGGGAGCTGTTTTTT.

This chain connects TRBV10-3 to TRBJ2-7, with 8 bases that match TRBD2. The V segment lost 3 bases and the J segment 1 base; nucleotides outside the gene matches: 5. The V gene's germline CDR1 is ENHRY and CDR2 SYGVKD. This CDR3 has 15 residues. CDR3 in amino acids: CAISENSGDSYEQYF. DNA for the CDR3: TGTGCCATCAGTGAAAATAGCGGGGATTCCTACGAGCAGTACTTC.

This clone has a count of ten or more. The chain links TRBV6-1 to TRBJ2-7, with 8 nucleotides matching TRBD2. Trimming cost V 2 bases and J 1 base; bases outside gene matches: 4. There are 15 residues in the CDR3. Germline V CDR1 and CDR2: MNHNS, SASEGT. CDR3 nucleotide sequence: TGTGCCAGCAGTGAACCCGCGGGAGGTTCCTACGAGCAGTACTTC. This gives the protein CASSEPAGGSYEQYF.

The J gene is TRBJ2-1, the V gene TRBV6-1; TRBD1 is a possible D gene (5 bases). This CDR3 contains 18 residues. V was cut by 2 bases and J by 2 bases, with 19 bases left in between. Germline assignment: CDR1 MNHNS and CDR2 SASEGT. The CDR3 is CASSEWAAKGIPYNEQFF. The CDR3, as DNA: TGTGCCAGCAGTGAATGGGCAGCTAAGGGGATCCCCTACAATGAGCAGTTCTTC.

This clone showed up just once. The chain couples TRBV5-1 to TRBJ2-3; 12 nucleotides agree with TRBD2. This CDR3 is 14 amino acids long. Germline assignment: CDR1 SGHRS and CDR2 YFSETQ. The trim removed 7 bases at V and 5 bases at J, leaving 5 bases unmatched. CDR3 region: CASRLAGVEDTQYF. Written as DNA, the CDR3 is TGCGCCAGCCGACTAGCGGGGGTAGAAGATACGCAGTATTTT.

The rearrangement uses TRBV2 and TRBJ1-2; 9 nucleotides line up with TRBD1. The CDR3 is 16 amino acids. The junction had 8 bases not matched to a gene; V was cut back by 2 bases and J by 4 bases. Germline V gene data show CDR1 as SNHLY and CDR2 as FYNNEI. CDR3: CASSETGGAVGYGYTF. The CDR3 nucleotides read TGTGCCAGCAGTGAAACAGGGGGCGCAGTAGGCTATGGCTACACCTTC.

This clone was recorded once. The J gene is TRBJ1-1, the V gene TRBV19; 7 positions agree with TRBD1. From germline, CDR1 is LNHDA and CDR2 SQIVND (reference sequence). Losses at the gene ends were 3 bases for V and 1 base for J; bases not matched to a gene: 8. CDR3 size: 16 residues. CDR3 sequence: CASSINRGSTNTEAFF. In nucleotides, the CDR3 is TGTGCCAGTAGTATTAACAGGGGATCTACGAACACTGAAGCTTTCTTT.

V and J are TRBV5-1 and TRBJ2-2; 7 bases line up with TRBD2. The CDR3 length is 17 residues. Germline loops: CDR1 SGHRS, CDR2 YFSETQ. V lost 0 bases and J lost 0; bases outside the gene matches: 5. The CDR3: CASSLAASGSNTGELFF. CDR3 bases: TGCGCCAGCAGCTTGGCGGCTAGCGGTTCGAACACCGGGGAGCTGTTTTTT.

J is TRBJ1-4 and V is TRBV5-1, with a weak D call TRBD1 (5 bases). V was clipped by 4 bases and J by 6 bases, with 19 bases between them. Per the germline V gene, CDR1 is SGHRS and CDR2 is YFSETQ. The CDR3 loop spans 16 amino acids. The chain's CDR3 is CASSQTTAGEDEKLFF. For the CDR3, the DNA is TGCGCCAGCAGCCAGACGACAGCCGGAGAGGATGAAAAACTGTTTTTT.

The chain recombines TRBV5-4 with TRBJ2-1; D is perhaps TRBD2 (6 bases). CDR3 length: 16 amino acids. V was cut by 0 bases and J by 7 bases, with 17 bases left in between. The germline V gene encodes CDR1 SGHNT and CDR2 YYREEE (reference sequence). CDR3 amino acids: CASSLEFGGKGNEQFF. The CDR3 coding sequence is TGTGCCAGCAGCTTGGAGTTCGGCGGGAAGGGGAATGAGCAGTTCTTC. Full variable domain (rest looked up from reference TRBV5-4 and TRBJ2-1): ETGVTQSPTHLIKTRGQQVTLRCSSQSGHNTVSWYQQALGQGPQFIFQYYREEENGRGNFPPRFSGLQFPNYSSELNVNALELDDSALYLCASSLEFGGKGNEQFFGPGTRLTVL.

The rearrangement joins TRBV7-3 to TRBJ2-3; 11 bases map to TRBD2. Germline-derived CDR1 and CDR2 are SGHTA and FQGTGA. The CDR3 is 16 residues long. V shed 2 bases and J 1 base; nucleotides not matched to a gene: 2. As DNA, the CDR3 is TGTGCCAGCAGCTTACAGGGACTAGCGGGCACAGATACGCAGTATTTT. It yields the protein CASSLQGLAGTDTQYF.

The rearrangement links TRBV6-5 to TRBJ1-2; TRBD1 might be the D (6 bases). The CDR3 extends over 14 amino acids. Germline values: CDR1 MNHEY, CDR2 SVGAGI. V lost 8 bases and J lost 5, with 18 bases in between. This chain's CDR3 is CASWDPGQGYGYTF. CDR3 in DNA: TGTGCCAGCTGGGATCCGGGGCAGGGGTATGGCTACACCTTC.

The rearrangement links TRBV4-1 to TRBJ2-7, with 10 positions matching TRBD2. Germline assignment: CDR1 MGHRA and CDR2 YSYEKL. The trim removed 1 base at V and 5 bases at J, leaving 2 bases unmatched. The CDR3 runs to 14 residues. This CDR3 is CASSQVGTSDEQYF. For the CDR3, the DNA is TGCGCCAGCAGCCAAGTTGGGACTAGCGACGAGCAGTACTTC.

V and J are TRBV9 and TRBJ2-5, with D tentatively TRBD2 (7 bases). The V gene's germline CDR1 is SGDLS and CDR2 YYNGEE. The CDR3 runs to 14 residues. V shed 2 bases and J shed 5 bases, with 13 bases lying between them. The CDR3 DNA follows: TGTGCCAGCAGCGTGGGGGGGGCCGATGAGACCCAGTACTTC. Residues: CASSVGGADETQYF. Full variable domain (rest looked up from reference TRBV9 and TRBJ2-5): DSGVTQTPKHLITATGQRVTLRCSPRSGDLSVYWYQQSLDQGLQFLIQYYNGEERAKGNILERFSAQQFPDLHSELNLSSLELGDSALYFCASSVGGADETQYFGPGTRLLVL.

V is TRBV5-1 and J is TRBJ1-4; a weak D match, TRBD1 (5 bases). Germline CDR1 reads SGHRS; CDR2 reads YFSETQ. The CDR3 has 15 amino acids. Trimming removed 4 bases from V and 0 bases from J, with 10 bases in between. The CDR3 reads CASSVGTATNEKLFF. The DNA of the CDR3 is TGCGCCAGCAGCGTAGGGACTGCAACTAATGAAAAACTGTTTTTT.

V usage is TRBV5-6 and J usage is TRBJ2-7; 7 positions agree with TRBD2. The J segment lost 5 bases and the V segment lost 4 bases, leaving 6 bases of the junction unmatched. This CDR3 has 13 residues. CDR1 and CDR2 from the germline V gene are SGHDT and YYEEEE. The CDR3 region is CASSLAGVNEQYV. The CDR3, as DNA: TGTGCCAGCAGCCTCGCGGGGGTAAACGAGCAGTACGTC.

This clone was counted once. This chain links TRBV3-1 (or the pseudogene TRBV3-2) with TRBJ1-2; D ambiguous. Trimming took 0 bases from V and 7 from J, leaving 12 bases between them. The CDR3 extends over 14 amino acids. Germline assignment: CDR1 LGHDT and CDR2 YNNKEL (reference sequence). In DNA, the CDR3 is TGTGCCAGCAGCCAAGAGGAAGGAGGTTTTGGCTACACCTTC. It is translated as CASSQEEGGFGYTF.

The chain has TRBV7-9 and TRBJ2-6; 8 nucleotides align to TRBD2. With V trimmed by 6 bases and J by 6 bases, 10 bases remained unmatched. Germline V CDR1 and CDR2: SEHNR, FQNEAQ (reference sequence). CDR3 length: 16 residues. CDR3 loop: CASSSPRLAKANVLTF. CDR3 nucleotide sequence: TGTGCCAGCAGTTCCCCCCGACTAGCGAAGGCCAACGTCCTGACTTTC.

The chain carries TRBV24-1 and TRBJ2-1, with TRBD2 matching 8 bases. The CDR3 extends over 15 amino acids. V lost 1 base, J lost 8 bases, and 6 bases stayed unmatched. Germline V gives CDR1 KGHDR, CDR2 SFDVKD. CDR3 amino acids: CATSDFRGGLDEQFF. CDR3 in DNA: TGTGCCACCAGTGATTTTCGGGGGGGCCTCGATGAGCAGTTCTTC.

This clone was counted between two and nine times. The rearrangement uses TRBV4-1 and TRBJ2-1; TRBD1 might be the D (6 bases). V lost 4 bases, J lost 10 bases, and 14 bases lay in between. Germline values: CDR1 MGHRA, CDR2 YSYEKL. This CDR3 spans 13 amino acids. DNA of the CDR3: TGCGCCAGCAGCCTTTTCCCACAGGGAGAGCAGTTCTTC. Protein: CASSLFPQGEQFF.

The chain joins TRBV6-6 to TRBJ2-7; TRBD2 might be the D (5 bases). Looked up from germline, CDR1 is MNHNY and CDR2 is SVGAGI (reference sequence). The germline V and J ends were trimmed by 0 bases and 6 bases, with 9 bases remaining between them. The CDR3 runs 13 residues. In DNA, the CDR3 is TGTGCCAGCAGTTACTCCGGGGTAGGCGAGCAGTACGTC. Protein product: CASSYSGVGEQYV.